This T cell receptor (beta chain) was recorded in a study of blood T cell repertoires in COVID-19. Trimming cost V 2 bases and J 3 bases, with 15 bases left between them. The CDR3 has 16 residues. Germline V lookup: CDR1 SGHNT, CDR2 YYREEE (reference sequence). Sequenced by immunoSEQ multiplex PCR; TCRdb stores in-frame clones only, minus some. The table records under 300,000 clones, around 84% of them present only once. This clone was seen more than once but under ten times. The J gene is TRBJ2-1, the V gene TRBV5-4; tentative D call: TRBD1 (6 bases). Source material: PBMCs or T cells enriched from blood (not recorded which). This clonotype was obtained from a woman between 45 and 65 years old who had been exposed to COVID-19. CDR3 coding DNA: TGTGCCAGCAGCTTAGGGGGTGGTGGGAGCTACAATGAGCAGTTCTTC. This translates into CASSLGGGGSYNEQFF.